This T cell receptor (beta chain) derives from a study of beta chain features in type 1 diabetes. Broader study findings: Shortening that was moderate but significant affected the TCRB CDR3s of Type 1 diabetes patients in all four CD4+ subsets.

This CDR3 has 14 amino acids. Germline V lookup: CDR1 SGHTA, CDR2 FQGNSA. Trimming shortened V by 3 bases and J by 0 bases, and 8 bases separated the two germline ends. Sequencing targeted expressed TCRB transcripts, as all isolated RNA had been reverse transcribed. Data came from immunoSEQ multiplex PCR; TCRdb stores just in-frame clones and leaves some out. The sample has some 23,000 clones, roughly two thirds seen once. This clone appeared a few times. The antigen is not known. It was via CD45RO/CCR7/CD25/CD127/CD95/CD27 that CD4+ naive, central memory, regulatory and stem cell-like memory cells were sorted.

The TCR was taken from a woman aged 35 to 49 with type 1 diabetes. Material: stem cell memory CD4+ T cells from blood. The V call is TRBV7-2, the J call TRBJ1-1; possibly TRBD1 for D (6 bases). CDR3 sequence (DNA): TGTGCCAGCAGCTTCCAGGGGATGAACACTGAAGCTTTCTTT. Amino acids: CASSFQGMNTEAFF.